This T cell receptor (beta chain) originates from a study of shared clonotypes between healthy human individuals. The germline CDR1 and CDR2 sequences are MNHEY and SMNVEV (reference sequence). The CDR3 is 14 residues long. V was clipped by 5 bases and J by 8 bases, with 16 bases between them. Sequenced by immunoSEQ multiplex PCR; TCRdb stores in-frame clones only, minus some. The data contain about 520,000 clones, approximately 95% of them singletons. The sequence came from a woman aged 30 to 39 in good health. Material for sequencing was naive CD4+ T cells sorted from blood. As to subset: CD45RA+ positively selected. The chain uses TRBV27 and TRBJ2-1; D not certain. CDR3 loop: CASSLRVFPDEQFF. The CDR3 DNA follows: TGTGCCAGCAGTCTCCGGGTTTTCCCGGATGAGCAGTTCTTC.